This TCR beta chain was profiled in a study of CD8+ T cells in alopecia areata. Study at large: Oral tofacitinib (5 to 10 mg twice daily) was administered to treated patients.

Extracted from the samples, RNA was reverse transcribed into cDNA to serve as the sequencing template. Sequencing was performed with immunoSEQ multiplex PCR; in TCRdb, only in-frame clones are kept and a portion is missing. This repertoire shows some 220,000 clones, about three fifths found once; its top ten account for roughly 1.5%. Documented treatment: oral pan-JAK inhibitor, 5-10 mg twice daily. General study findings and limits: Patients showed less clear TCR sequence sharing than mice, possibly partly because of HLA diversity. Whether baseline CD8+ expansion is linked to response remains uncertain, given a single nonresponder.

V shed 3 bases and J 5 bases; nucleotides not matched to a gene: 7. This CDR3 has 15 amino acids. Germline V gene sequence: CDR1 ENHRY, CDR2 SYGVKD. Points on this clone: What it binds is not known.

The sequencing here drew on CD4+ T cells sorted from blood, taken at week 4, from a patient treated with tofacitinib. The receptor comes from a human donor with alopecia areata. This chain uses TRBV10-3 with TRBJ2-1; 7 bases are a match to TRBD2. CDR3 region: CAISDMGLTNNEQFF. For the CDR3, the DNA is TGTGCCATCAGTGATATGGGACTAACTAACAATGAGCAGTTCTTC.